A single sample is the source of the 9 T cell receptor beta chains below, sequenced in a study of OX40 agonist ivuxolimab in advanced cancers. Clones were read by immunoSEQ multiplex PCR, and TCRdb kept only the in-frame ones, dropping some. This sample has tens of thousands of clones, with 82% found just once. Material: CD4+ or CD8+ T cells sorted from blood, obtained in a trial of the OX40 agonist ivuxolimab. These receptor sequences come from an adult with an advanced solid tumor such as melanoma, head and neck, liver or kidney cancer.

The CDR3 loop is CASSLGGDYGYTF. As DNA, the CDR3 is TGCGCCAGCAGCTTGGGGGGTGACTATGGCTACACCTTC. V and J are TRBV5-1 and TRBJ1-2; no clear D. V shed 0 bases and J shed 3 bases, with 6 bases lying between them. Germline V lookup: CDR1 SGHRS, CDR2 YFSETQ. This CDR3 spans 13 amino acids.

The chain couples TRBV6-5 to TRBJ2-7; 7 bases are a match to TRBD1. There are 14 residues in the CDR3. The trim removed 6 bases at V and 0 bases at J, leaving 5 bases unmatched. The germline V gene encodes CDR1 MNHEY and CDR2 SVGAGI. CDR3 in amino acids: CASSVGQISYEQYF. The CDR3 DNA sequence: TGTGCCAGCAGCGTGGGACAGATCTCCTACGAGCAGTACTTC.

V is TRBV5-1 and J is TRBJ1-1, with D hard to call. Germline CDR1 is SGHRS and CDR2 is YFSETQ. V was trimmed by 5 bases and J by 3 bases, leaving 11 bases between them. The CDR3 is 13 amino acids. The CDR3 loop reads CASRYDGYTEAFF. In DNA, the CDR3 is TGCGCCAGCAGATACGACGGATACACTGAAGCTTTCTTT.

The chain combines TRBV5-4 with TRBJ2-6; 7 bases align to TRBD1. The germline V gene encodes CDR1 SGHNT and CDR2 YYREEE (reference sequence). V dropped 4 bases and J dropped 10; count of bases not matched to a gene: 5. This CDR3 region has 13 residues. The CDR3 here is CASSKRDRNVLTF. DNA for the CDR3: TGTGCCAGCAGCAAACGGGACAGAAACGTCCTGACTTTC.

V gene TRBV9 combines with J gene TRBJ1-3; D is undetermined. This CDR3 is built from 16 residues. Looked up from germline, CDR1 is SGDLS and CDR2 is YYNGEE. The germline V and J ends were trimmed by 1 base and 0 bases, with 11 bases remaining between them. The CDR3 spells CASSVQALFSGNTIYF. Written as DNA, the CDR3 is TGTGCCAGCAGCGTACAGGCGCTATTCTCTGGAAACACCATATATTTT.

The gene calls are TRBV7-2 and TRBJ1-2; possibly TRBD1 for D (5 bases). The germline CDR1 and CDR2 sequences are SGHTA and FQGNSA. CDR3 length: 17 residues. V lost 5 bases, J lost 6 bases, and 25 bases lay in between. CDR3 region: CASSQPGSSFLVNGYTF. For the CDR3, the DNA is TGTGCCAGCAGCCAACCAGGGTCCTCCTTTTTGGTTAATGGCTACACCTTC.

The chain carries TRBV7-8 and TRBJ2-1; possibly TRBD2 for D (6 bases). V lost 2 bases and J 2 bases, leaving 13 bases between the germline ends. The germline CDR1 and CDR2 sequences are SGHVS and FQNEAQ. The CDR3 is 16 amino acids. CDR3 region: CASSLRFKRAYNEQFF. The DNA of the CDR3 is TGTGCCAGCAGCTTAAGATTCAAGCGGGCCTACAATGAGCAGTTCTTC.

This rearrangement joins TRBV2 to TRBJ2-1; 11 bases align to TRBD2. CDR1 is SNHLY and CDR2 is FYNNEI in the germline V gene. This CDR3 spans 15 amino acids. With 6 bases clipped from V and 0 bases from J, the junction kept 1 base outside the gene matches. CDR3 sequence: CASRGLAGSYNEQFF. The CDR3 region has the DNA TGTGCCAGCAGAGGACTAGCGGGCTCCTACAATGAGCAGTTCTTC. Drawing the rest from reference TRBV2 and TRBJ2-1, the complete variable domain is EPEVTQTPSHQVTQMGQEVILRCVPISNHLYFYWYRQILGQKVEFLVSFYNNEISEKSEIFDDQFSVERPDGSNFTLKIRSTKLEDSAMYFCASRGLAGSYNEQFFGPGTRLTVL.

CDR3 sequence (DNA): TGTGCCAGCTCACCAAAAACTAGCGACCCGGACCCCCACTACAATGAGCAGTTCTTC. Translating gives CASSPKTSDPDPHYNEQFF. J is TRBJ2-1 and V is TRBV18; 7 bases map to TRBD2. V shed 2 bases and J 3 bases; nucleotides not matched to a gene: 16. CDR3 length: 19 residues. Germline lookup yields CDR1 KGHSH and CDR2 LQKENI.